This TCR beta chain was profiled in a study of control samples from healthy donors and cancer patients. Measured with immunoSEQ multiplex PCR; TCRdb has only the in-frame clones, and not every one. The sample lists 150,000 to 170,000 clones; around 95% were seen once. This CDR3 has 16 residues. The V gene end was trimmed by 2 bases and the J gene end by 6 bases; junction bases not matched to a gene: 7. Germline CDR1 and CDR2: SEHNR and FQNEAQ (reference sequence). The rearrangement joins TRBV7-9 to TRBJ2-3; 11 bases align to TRBD2. The receptor comes from a middle-aged man in good health. The specimen sequenced was blood. CDR3 nucleotide sequence: TGTGCCAGCAGCTTAAGGCCGGCTAGCGGGGGGGATACGCAGTATTTT. Translating it yields CASSLRPASGGDTQYF.